This TCR beta chain was identified in a study of regulatory T cells in long-lasting Graves disease. This CDR3 is built from 15 residues. Germline CDR1 and CDR2: LNHDA and SQIVND (reference sequence). V was clipped by 1 base and J by 0 bases, with 7 bases between them. The time point is: newly diagnosed GD, antithyroid drugs for less than 3 months. The TCR library was made from RNA extracted from PBMCs. This clonotype turned up a few times. Both iRepertoire HTBI primers and Arm-PCR of CDR3 regions were used to build the TCR beta libraries. TCRdb reanalysed the multiplex PCR reads using MiXCR and keeps one entry per CDR3 protein. The sample comprises about 470,000 distinct CDR3 sequences, about 16% of which are singletons, and roughly 17% rests with the top ten. These data also featured in a second study, about T cells in Graves' hyperthyroidism and ophthalmopathy.

Here the sequenced sample was peripheral blood mononuclear cells (PBMCs), taken at new diagnosis, from a patient treated with antithyroid drugs. The V call is TRBV19, the J call TRBJ1-3; D not resolved. The receptor was derived from a young woman with Graves disease. CDR3 coding DNA: TGTGCCAGTAGTATAGGGGGAAACTCTGGAAACACCATATATTTT. Its translation is CASSIGGNSGNTIYF. Together with reference TRBV19 and TRBJ1-3, the CDR3 gives the full variable domain: DGGITQSPKYLFRKEGQNVTLSCEQNLNHDAMYWYRQDPGQGLRLIYYSQIVNDFQKGDIAEGYSVSREKKESFPLTVTSAQKNPTAFYLCASSIGGNSGNTIYFGEGSWLTVV.